This T cell receptor beta chain was identified in a study of T cell responses to AZD1222 COVID-19 vaccine. Assay used: immunoSEQ multiplex PCR; TCRdb lists only in-frame clones, some missing. The profile shows approximately 70,000 clones, 75% to 90% of them singletons. V shed 1 base and J 8 bases; nucleotides not matched to a gene: 11. CDR3 length equals 17 residues. Germline CDR1 and CDR2: SNHLY and FYNNEI. This sequence joins TRBV2 and TRBJ1-4; TRBD1 aligns across 9 bases. Sequenced here: peripheral blood, sampled 28 days after the second AZD1222 dose. This receptor was taken from an adult who received the AZD1222 COVID-19 vaccine. The DNA for the CDR3 is TGTGCCAGCAGTGAAGGTCTCGGGGGACAGGGAGGAGAAAAACTGTTTTTT. Translated, it gives CASSEGLGGQGGEKLFF.